The source of this T cell receptor (beta chain) is a study of cytomegalovirus exposure and HLA in healthy donors. Study in general: There were 100 million to 120 million unique TCR beta sequences, drawn from approximately 190 million T cells, in an earlier analysis.

A multiplex PCR was run with 60 Vbeta primers and 13 Jbeta primers. Sequencing used immunoSEQ multiplex PCR; TCRdb keeps in-frame clones, though not all of them. The sample consists of about 120,000 clones, 74% of them appearing once. The V gene's germline CDR1 is LNHNV and CDR2 YYDKDF (reference sequence). J lost 6 bases, V lost 1 base, and 5 bases had no gene match. The CDR3 contains 15 residues. For this clone: Its antigen is as yet unknown.

Whole-study findings and limits: Researchers reported in a later analysis that a missense DCLRE1C variant was tied to TCR beta V- and J-gene trimming. The analysis excluded some indistinguishable V segments, including TRBV6-2 and TRBV6-3.

The source material was PBMCs. The rearrangement joins TRBV15 to TRBJ1-5, with TRBD1 identical over 8 bases. This sequence was found in a human donor in good health. CDR3 region: CATSRGGQVSQPQHF. CDR3 in DNA: TGTGCCACCAGCAGAGGGGGACAGGTTTCTCAGCCCCAGCATTTT.